This is a list of T cell receptor beta chains from one sample in a study of vaccination and CD4 T cells after COVID-19. TCRdb redid the calling of the PCR reads with MiXCR, one entry per CDR3 protein. Of some 10,000 distinct CDR3 sequences listed, about 60% were seen once; the top ten hold over 20%. Which antigens these TCRs recognize remains unknown. Material: CD4+ T cells from blood, cultured in vitro. The source of these receptors is a human donor who had recovered from COVID-19. CDR3s include the opening cysteine and the closing phenylalanine or tryptophan. The D gene is left open where the match is weak. Clone size is given for some rows only: seen once, a few or many times, or a class if the clone is expanded.

v_call	d_call	j_call	cdr3_length	clone_size	cdr3_aa	cdr3_nt
TRBV6-1	-	TRBJ1-6	15	-	CASSGGSSGGSPLHF	TGTGCCAGCAGTGGAGGGTCATCCGGAGGTTCACCCCTCCACTTT
TRBV11-3	TRBD2	TRBJ2-7	17	-	CASSLGGLAGGFYEQYF	TGTGCCAGCAGCTTAGGAGGACTAGCGGGAGGCTTCTACGAGCAGTACTTC
TRBV20-1	TRBD2	TRBJ2-3	13	-	CSARISGSDTQYF	TGCAGTGCTAGAATTAGCGGGAGCGATACGCAGTATTTT
TRBV6-1	TRBD1	TRBJ1-2	15	once	CASRKQGALNYGYTF	TGTGCCAGCCGCAAACAGGGGGCGCTTAACTATGGCTACACCTTC
TRBV20-1	-	TRBJ1-2	14	-	CSARRGLATYGYTF	TGCAGTGCGAGAAGGGGATTGGCCACTTATGGCTACACCTTC
TRBV7-2	-	TRBJ1-2	14	-	CASSQERGSGGYTF	TGTGCCAGCAGCCAAGAGCGGGGTAGTGGGGGCTACACCTTC
TRBV2	TRBD2	TRBJ2-1	15	-	CASSALAGTYNEQFF	TGTGCCAGCAGCGCTCTAGCGGGAACCTACAATGAGCAGTTCTTC
TRBV20-1	TRBD2	TRBJ2-1	14	-	CSPVGGSGYNEQFF	TGCAGCCCGGTGGGGGGGAGCGGGTACAATGAGCAGTTCTTC
TRBV5-4	TRBD1	TRBJ2-7	13	-	CASRKDRGREQYF	TGTGCCAGCAGAAAGGACAGGGGGCGCGAGCAGTACTTC
TRBV27	-	TRBJ1-5	14	few	CASSKWDRGQPQHF	TGTGCCAGCAGCAAATGGGACCGAGGTCAGCCCCAGCATTTT
TRBV20-1	-	TRBJ1-1	13	once	CSAGHGVNTEAFF	TGCAGTGCTGGACACGGGGTGAACACTGAAGCTTTCTTT
TRBV15	-	TRBJ1-2	14	few	CATSNRRQGGGYTF	TGTGCCACCAGCAATAGGCGGCAGGGCGGTGGCTACACCTTC
TRBV20-1	TRBD1	TRBJ1-2	15	few	CSVPPETGEEYGYTF	TGCAGTGTCCCCCCCGAGACAGGGGAAGAATATGGCTACACCTTC